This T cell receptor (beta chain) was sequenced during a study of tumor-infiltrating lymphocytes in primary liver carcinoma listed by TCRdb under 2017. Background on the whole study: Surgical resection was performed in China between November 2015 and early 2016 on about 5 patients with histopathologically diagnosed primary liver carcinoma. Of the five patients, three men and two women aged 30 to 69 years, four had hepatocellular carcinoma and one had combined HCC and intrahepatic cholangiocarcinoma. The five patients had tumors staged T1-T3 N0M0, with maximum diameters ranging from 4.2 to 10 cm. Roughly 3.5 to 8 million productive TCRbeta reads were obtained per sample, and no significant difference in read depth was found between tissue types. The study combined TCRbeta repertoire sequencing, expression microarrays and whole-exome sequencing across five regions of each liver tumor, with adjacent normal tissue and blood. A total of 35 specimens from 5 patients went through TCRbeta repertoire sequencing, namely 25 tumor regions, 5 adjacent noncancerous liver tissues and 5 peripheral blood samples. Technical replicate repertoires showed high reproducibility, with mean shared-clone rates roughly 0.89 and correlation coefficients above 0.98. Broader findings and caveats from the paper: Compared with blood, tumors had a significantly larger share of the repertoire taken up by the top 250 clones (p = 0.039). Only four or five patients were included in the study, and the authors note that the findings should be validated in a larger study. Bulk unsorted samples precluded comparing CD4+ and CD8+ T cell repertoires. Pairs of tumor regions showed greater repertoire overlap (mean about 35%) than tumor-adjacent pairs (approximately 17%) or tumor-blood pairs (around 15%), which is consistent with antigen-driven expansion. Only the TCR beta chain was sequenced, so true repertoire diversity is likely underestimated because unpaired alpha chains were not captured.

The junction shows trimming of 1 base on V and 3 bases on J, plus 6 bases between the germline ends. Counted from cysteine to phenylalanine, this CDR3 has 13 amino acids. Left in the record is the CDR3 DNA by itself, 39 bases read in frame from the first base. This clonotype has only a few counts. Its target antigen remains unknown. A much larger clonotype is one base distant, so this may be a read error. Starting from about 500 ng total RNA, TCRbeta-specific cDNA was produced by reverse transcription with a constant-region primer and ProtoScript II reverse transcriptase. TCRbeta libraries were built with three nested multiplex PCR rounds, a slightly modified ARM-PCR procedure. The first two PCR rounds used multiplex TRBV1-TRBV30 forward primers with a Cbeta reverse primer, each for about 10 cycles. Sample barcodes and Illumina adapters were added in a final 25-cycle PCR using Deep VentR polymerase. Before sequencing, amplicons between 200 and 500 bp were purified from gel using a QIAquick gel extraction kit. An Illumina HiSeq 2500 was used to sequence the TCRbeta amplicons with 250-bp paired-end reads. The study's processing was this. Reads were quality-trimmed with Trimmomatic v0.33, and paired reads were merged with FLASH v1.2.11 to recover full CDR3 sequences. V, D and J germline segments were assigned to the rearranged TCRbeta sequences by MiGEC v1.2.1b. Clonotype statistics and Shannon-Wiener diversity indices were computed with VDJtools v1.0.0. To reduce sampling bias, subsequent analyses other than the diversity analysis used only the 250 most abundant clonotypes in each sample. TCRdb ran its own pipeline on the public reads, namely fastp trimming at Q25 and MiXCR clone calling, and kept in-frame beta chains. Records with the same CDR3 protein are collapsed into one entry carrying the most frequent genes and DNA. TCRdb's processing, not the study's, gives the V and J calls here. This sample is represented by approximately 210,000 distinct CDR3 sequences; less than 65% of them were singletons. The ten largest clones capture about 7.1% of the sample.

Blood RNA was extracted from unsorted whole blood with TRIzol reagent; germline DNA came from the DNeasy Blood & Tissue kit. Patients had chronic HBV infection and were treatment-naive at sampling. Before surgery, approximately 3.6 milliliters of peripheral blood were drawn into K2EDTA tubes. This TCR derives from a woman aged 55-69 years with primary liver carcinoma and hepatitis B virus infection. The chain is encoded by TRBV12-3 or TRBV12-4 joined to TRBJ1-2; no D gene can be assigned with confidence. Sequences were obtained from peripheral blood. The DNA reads TGTGCCAGCAGTTTAGGGGGTCACTATGGCTACACCTTC. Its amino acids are CASSLGGHYGYTF.